A selection of T cell receptor beta chains follows, all from one sample in a study of T cells in Graves' hyperthyroidism and ophthalmopathy. TCRdb reanalysed the multiplex PCR reads using MiXCR and keeps one entry per CDR3 protein. In the table there are fewer than 750,000 distinct CDR3 sequences, around 15% of which are singletons. Material for sequencing was blood. Receptors were obtained from a woman aged 40 to 55 with Graves' ophthalmopathy. CDR3s include the opening cysteine and the closing phenylalanine or tryptophan. Fields, in order: clone size, V gene, D gene, J gene, CDR3 protein, CDR3 DNA. A D gene is named only where the DNA matches it firmly. Clone size is shown for a subset of rows, as once, few, many or a class of expanded clone.

>many|TRBV10-3|TRBD1|TRBJ1-1
CATGDSQSTEAFF
TGTGCCACTGGGGACAGCCAGAGTACTGAAGCTTTCTTT
>many|TRBV29-1|TRBD1|TRBJ2-5
CSVEGQEETQYF
TGCAGCGTTGAGGGACAGGAAGAGACCCAGTACTTC
>many|TRBV7-9|-|TRBJ2-5
CASSFEPGQGQETQYF
TGTGCCAGCAGCTTTGAACCGGGCCAGGGCCAAGAGACCCAGTACTTC
>few|TRBV19|-|TRBJ2-7
CASSIAGDEQYF
TGTGCCAGTAGTATAGCCGGGGACGAGCAGTACTTC
>-|TRBV7-3|TRBD2|TRBJ2-3
CASSLTGGTSTDTQYF
TGTGCCAGCAGCTTAACGGGGGGGACTAGCACAGATACGCAGTATTTT
>many|TRBV6-2/TRBV6-3|TRBD2|TRBJ2-7
CASSYSGGVLYEQYF
TGTGCCAGCAGTTACTCTGGGGGGGTACTCTACGAGCAGTACTTC
>many|TRBV28|TRBD1|TRBJ2-7
CASSLRTGASYEQYF
TGTGCCAGCAGCCTTCGGACAGGGGCCTCCTACGAGCAGTACTTC
>many|TRBV7-2|-|TRBJ2-7
CASSPGVESYEQYF
TGTGCCAGCAGCCCCGGAGTCGAGTCCTACGAGCAGTACTTC
>-|TRBV5-6|TRBD2|TRBJ2-5
CASSLLAVDRETQYF
TGTGCCAGCAGCTTGCTAGCGGTGGATAGAGAGACCCAGTACTTC
>many|TRBV11-1|TRBD1|TRBJ1-2
CASSSRQGSYGYTF
TGTGCCAGCAGTTCCCGACAGGGGAGCTATGGCTACACCTTC
>-|TRBV6-5|TRBD1|TRBJ2-7
CASSSSWDRAYF
TGTGCCAGCAGTTCCAGCTGGGACAGGGCCTACTTC
>many|TRBV27|-|TRBJ2-5
CASSLLGAGETQYF
TGTGCCAGCAGTCTCCTCGGGGCAGGAGAGACCCAGTACTTC
>many|TRBV20-1|TRBD1|TRBJ2-7
CSAGQGEGDEQYF
TGCAGCGCAGGACAGGGCGAGGGAGACGAGCAGTACTTC
>many|TRBV6-2/TRBV6-3|-|TRBJ1-2
CASSPVDRNYGYTF
TGTGCCAGCAGCCCCGTCGACCGGAACTATGGCTACACCTTC
>many|TRBV13|TRBD2|TRBJ2-3
CASSLEASGALSTQYF
TGTGCCAGCAGCTTGGAAGCTAGCGGGGCCCTAAGTACGCAGTATTTT
>many|TRBV7-2|TRBD2|TRBJ2-5
CASSRSRPSGQETQYF
TGTGCCAGCAGTCGAAGCCGGCCTAGCGGACAAGAGACCCAGTACTTC
>-|TRBV7-2|-|TRBJ1-6
CASSYQTDYNSPLHF
TGTGCCAGCAGCTACCAGACCGATTATAATTCACCCCTCCACTTT
>many|TRBV10-3|-|TRBJ2-7
CAISEPGFTSYEQYF
TGTGCCATCAGTGAGCCAGGCTTCACCTCCTACGAGCAGTACTTC
>many|TRBV7-3|TRBD2|TRBJ2-5
CASSSGLAGEVETQYF
TGTGCCAGCAGCTCGGGACTAGCGGGAGAGGTAGAGACCCAGTACTTC
>many|TRBV6-1|TRBD1|TRBJ2-5
CASSDRDRVWETQYF
TGTGCCAGCAGTGACCGGGACAGGGTGTGGGAGACCCAGTACTTC
>many|TRBV5-1|TRBD1|TRBJ1-3
CASSFQPGGEGNTIYF
TGCGCCAGCAGCTTTCAGCCAGGGGGCGAAGGAAACACCATATATTTT
>many|TRBV5-6|TRBD1|TRBJ2-5
CASSFRQGSETQYF
TGTGCCAGCAGCTTCCGACAGGGTAGTGAGACCCAGTACTTC
>many|TRBV6-1|TRBD1|TRBJ2-2
CASRPGQGSGELFF
TGTGCCAGCAGGCCGGGACAGGGTTCCGGGGAGCTGTTTTTT
>many|TRBV12-3/TRBV12-4|TRBD2|TRBJ2-7
CASSLTSGRLLREQYF
TGTGCCAGCAGTTTAACTAGCGGGAGGCTTCTACGAGAGCAGTACTTC